The 14 T cell receptor beta chains presented below share a single source sample, sequenced in a study of blood T cell repertoires in COVID-19. Using immunoSEQ multiplex PCR, the repertoire was profiled, and TCRdb retains in-frame clones only, with some absent. In the table there are 150,000 to 200,000 clones, less than 85% of which are singletons. Sequenced input: peripheral blood. The receptors derive from a human donor with acute or convalescent COVID-19. The donor label of this sample is uncertain.

This clone was detected once. The J gene is TRBJ1-6, the V gene TRBV5-4; a weak D match, TRBD1 (6 bases). Germline V gene sequence: CDR1 SGHNT, CDR2 YYREEE (reference sequence). This CDR3 is 17 amino acids long. V lost 2 bases, J lost 6 bases, and 18 bases lay in between. As DNA, the CDR3 is TGTGCCAGCAGCTTAGATTACAGGGCCTCTACTAATTCACCCCTCCACTTT. Translated: CASSLDYRASTNSPLHF. Complete variable domain (other parts from reference TRBV5-4 and TRBJ1-6): ETGVTQSPTHLIKTRGQQVTLRCSSQSGHNTVSWYQQALGQGPQFIFQYYREEENGRGNFPPRFSGLQFPNYSSELNVNALELDDSALYLCASSLDYRASTNSPLHFGNGTRLTVT.

This clone was detected only once. J is TRBJ2-1 and V is TRBV28; 9 nucleotides line up with TRBD1. This CDR3 contains 17 residues. Germline values: CDR1 MDHEN, CDR2 SYDVKM. The V segment lost 4 bases and the J segment 3 bases; nucleotides outside the gene matches: 10. CDR3: CASSSSRDRGSYNEQFF. Here the CDR3 DNA reads TGTGCCAGCAGTTCCTCTAGAGACAGGGGGAGCTACAATGAGCAGTTCTTC.

This clone was found once. J is TRBJ1-2 and V is TRBV7-2, with D tentatively TRBD1 (6 bases). The CDR3 extends over 15 amino acids. V was trimmed by 7 bases and J by 4 bases, leaving 19 bases between them. Germline CDR1 SGHTA, CDR2 FQGNSA. This CDR3 is CASNPSGRGGYGYTF. CDR3 bases: TGTGCCAGCAACCCTAGCGGCAGGGGAGGCTATGGCTACACCTTC.

The CDR3 is CASSQGQNSLYGYTF. The CDR3 DNA sequence: TGTGCCAGCAGCCAAGGACAGAATTCTCTCTATGGCTACACCTTC. This sequence joins TRBV3-1 (or the pseudogene TRBV3-2) and TRBJ1-2; perhaps TRBD1 as D (5 bases). The CDR3 sequence is 15 residues long. CDR1 and CDR2 (germline): LGHDT, YNNKEL (reference sequence). The V end was cut by 1 base, the J end by 4 bases, with 13 bases between.

The V call is TRBV2, the J call TRBJ1-2; no definite D call. The CDR3 consists of 14 residues. Trimming shortened V by 7 bases and J by 4 bases, and 16 bases separated the two germline ends. Germline V lookup: CDR1 SNHLY, CDR2 FYNNEI. The CDR3 DNA reads TGTGCCAGCATAAGTCCCCTTGAGGGCTATGGCTACACCTTC. Translating gives CASISPLEGYGYTF.

The chain uses TRBV7-8 and TRBJ1-5, with 7 bases matching TRBD1. This CDR3 contains 15 residues. The V gene end was trimmed by 0 bases and the J gene end by 5 bases; junction bases not matched to a gene: 4. CDR1 and CDR2 (germline): SGHVS, FQNEAQ. CDR3 bases: TGTGCCAGCAGCTTAGCGGCGGACAGGCATCAGCCCCAGCATTTT. Translation: CASSLAADRHQPQHF.

The chain has TRBV9 and TRBJ2-3; 7 bases agree with TRBD2. CDR3 length equals 15 residues. The germline gives CDR1 SGDLS, CDR2 YYNGEE. V dropped 3 bases and J dropped 5; count of bases not matched to a gene: 9. The CDR3 coding sequence is TGTGCCAGCAGCGCAGAGACTAGCTTTCAAGATACGCAGTATTTT. The encoded protein is CASSAETSFQDTQYF.

The chain employs TRBV5-5 and TRBJ1-2; 7 positions agree with TRBD1. This CDR3 is 13 amino acids long. Germline V gives CDR1 SGHKS, CDR2 YYEKEE (reference sequence). Losses at the gene ends were 4 bases for V and 8 bases for J; bases not matched to a gene: 8. The CDR3 region is CASSPGTAGGYTF. DNA of the CDR3: TGTGCCAGCAGCCCCGGGACAGCCGGAGGCTACACCTTC.

J is TRBJ1-1 and V is TRBV3-1 (or the pseudogene TRBV3-2), with D possibly being TRBD1 (5 bases). The ends were cut back, 0 bases at V and 9 bases at J, with 14 bases in the middle. The germline V gene encodes CDR1 LGHDT and CDR2 YNNKEL (reference sequence). CDR3 length: 14 residues. The CDR3 sequence: CASSQDLGQGKAFF. The CDR3 DNA is TGTGCCAGCAGCCAAGATCTTGGGCAGGGAAAAGCTTTCTTT.

The chain carries TRBV13 and TRBJ1-6; D is perhaps TRBD1 (6 bases). Germline V gene lookup returns CDR1 PRHDT and CDR2 FYEKMQ (reference sequence). The V gene lost 3 bases and the J gene lost 9 bases, with 12 bases spanning the gap. The CDR3 runs 14 residues. CDR3 amino acids: CASSLGDKSSPLHF. For the CDR3, the DNA is TGTGCCAGCAGCTTGGGGGACAAATCTTCACCCCTCCACTTT.

V and J are TRBV19 and TRBJ1-1; no clear D gene. The CDR3 contains 12 residues. V was trimmed by 7 bases and J by 6 bases, leaving 12 bases between them. Per germline, CDR1 LNHDA and CDR2 SQIVND (reference sequence). CDR3 DNA: TGTGCCAGTACCGACTGGTTGGCTGAAGCTTTCTTT. Amino acid sequence: CASTDWLAEAFF.

The chain combines TRBV6-2 or TRBV6-3 with TRBJ2-5, with TRBD2 matching 9 bases. This CDR3 is built from 18 residues. With 0 bases clipped from V and 1 base from J, the junction kept 9 bases outside the gene matches. Germline-derived CDR1 and CDR2 are MNHEY and SVGEGT. The CDR3 DNA sequence: TGTGCCAGCAGTTACTCTTCGGGGCTAGCGGGGCCCCAAGAGACCCAGTACTTC. It codes for CASSYSSGLAGPQETQYF.

This chain connects TRBV19 to TRBJ2-7; 9 nucleotides line up with TRBD1. The CDR3 covers 14 residues. The V and J ends lost 7 bases and 6 bases, in that order; junction bases with no gene match: 10. Germline V gene data show CDR1 as LNHDA and CDR2 as SQIVND (reference sequence). CDR3 DNA: TGTGCCAGTACCGCCGGGACAGGGCCTCGCGAGCAGTACTTC. As protein: CASTAGTGPREQYF.

The chain is built from TRBV29-1 and TRBJ2-1; 9 bases match TRBD1. The trim removed 8 bases at V and 9 bases at J, leaving 8 bases unmatched. CDR3 length: 12 residues. The germline V gene has CDR1 SQVTM and CDR2 ANQGSEA. The CDR3 is CSMGTGTTEQFF. The CDR3 bases are TGCAGCATGGGGACAGGGACCACTGAGCAGTTCTTC.